Following are 19 T cell receptor beta chains from one sample sequenced in a study of identical twins. In TCRdb, the 5' RACE reads were re-called with MiXCR into one record per CDR3 protein. The top ten hold roughly 3% of the sample, which has 250,000 or so distinct CDR3 sequences, approximately 8.6% seen once. The sample also formed part of further work on yellow fever vaccine responses in identical twins.

Sequenced sample: CD8+ T cells sorted from blood. These receptors were collected from a woman aged 18-29 years in good health.

The table lists this clonotype with many counts. The rearrangement joins TRBV7-8 to TRBJ2-1, with 9 bases that match TRBD1. V was clipped by 7 bases and J by 8 bases; unmatched bases: 15. Germline loops: CDR1 SGHVS, CDR2 FQNEAQ. The CDR3 contains 16 residues. For the CDR3, the DNA is TGTGCCAGCACATTATCGCGGGACAGGGCTTGGGATGAGCAGTTCTTC. Its protein is CASTLSRDRAWDEQFF.

This clonotype was counted between two and nine times. This chain uses TRBV2 with TRBJ2-5, with D maybe TRBD1 (6 bases). Per germline, CDR1 SNHLY and CDR2 FYNNEI. This CDR3 region has 13 residues. V lost 4 bases and J 4 bases, leaving 10 bases between the germline ends. The CDR3 is CASSGGGGETQYF. The CDR3 bases are TGTGCCAGCAGTGGTGGGGGCGGAGAGACCCAGTACTTC.

The V gene is TRBV27, the J gene TRBJ2-1, with 9 bases that match TRBD2. Looked up from germline, CDR1 is MNHEY and CDR2 is SMNVEV (reference sequence). The trim removed 6 bases at V and 0 bases at J, leaving 6 bases unmatched. The CDR3 has 16 residues. CDR3 sequence: CASRPLAGTSYNEQFF. As DNA, the CDR3 is TGTGCCAGCAGACCCCTAGCGGGGACCTCCTACAATGAGCAGTTCTTC.

The sample holds a few counts of this clonotype. This sequence joins TRBV6-5 and TRBJ2-7; no clear D. V lost 4 bases and J 2 bases, leaving 12 bases between the germline ends. Per the germline V gene, CDR1 is MNHEY and CDR2 is SVGAGI. The CDR3 is 14 residues long. The CDR3 bases are TGTGCCAGCAGTTTGTCCGGTTTTACCTACGAGCAGTACTTC. It translates to CASSLSGFTYEQYF.

This clonotype has more than one count but fewer than ten. The chain is built from TRBV7-8 and TRBJ1-3; D is ambiguous. The germline gives CDR1 SGHVS, CDR2 FQNEAQ. This CDR3 comprises 15 residues. Trimming took off 5 bases at V and 4 bases at J, with 15 bases between the two ends. The chain's CDR3 is CASSPGLLGGNTIYF. In nucleotides, the CDR3 is TGTGCCAGCAGCCCTGGCCTCTTGGGGGGAAACACCATATATTTT.

The chain is built from TRBV29-1 and TRBJ2-2; 8 bases are a match to TRBD2. J gave up 5 bases and V 6 bases, and 5 bases lay outside the gene matches. The CDR3 runs to 13 residues. CDR1 SQVTM and CDR2 ANQGSEA come from the germline V gene. CDR3 DNA sequence: TGCAGCGTAGACTCTAGCGGGACCGGGGAGCTGTTTTTT. As protein: CSVDSSGTGELFF.

The chain recombines TRBV9 with TRBJ2-7, with a tentative D call TRBD1 (6 bases). In germline, CDR1 is SGDLS, CDR2 YYNGEE. CDR3 length equals 15 residues. V was shortened by 5 bases and J by 2 bases, with 17 bases between the two germline ends. This CDR3 is CASSVAGAPTYEQYF. CDR3 in DNA: TGTGCCAGCAGTGTCGCAGGGGCCCCCACCTACGAGCAGTACTTC.

This clonotype was counted a few times. V is TRBV4-2 and J is TRBJ2-7; 10 bases match TRBD2. Germline trimming cut 3 bases from V and 2 bases from J; bases unmatched to any gene: 10. This CDR3 has 17 residues. The germline gives CDR1 LGHNA, CDR2 YNFKEQ. The CDR3 DNA follows: TGTGCCAGCAGCCAGATTGGACTAGCGGAAGGCCCCTACGAGCAGTACTTC. Its protein is CASSQIGLAEGPYEQYF.

In its sample, this clonotype was seen a few times. The chain is built from TRBV6-5 and TRBJ2-3; 7 bases are shared with TRBD2. Germline lookup yields CDR1 MNHEY and CDR2 SVGAGI. The V and J ends lost 3 bases and 1 base, in that order; junction bases with no gene match: 4. The CDR3 has 15 residues. The CDR3, as DNA: TGTGCCAGCAGTTATTCGGCGGGGGGCACAGATACGCAGTATTTT. It translates to CASSYSAGGTDTQYF.

This clonotype came up many times. The rearrangement uses TRBV7-8 and TRBJ2-1; maybe TRBD2 (5 bases). This CDR3 has 15 residues. V was trimmed by 7 bases and J by 6 bases, leaving 19 bases between them. Germline V gene data show CDR1 as SGHVS and CDR2 as FQNEAQ. The CDR3 nucleotides are TGTGCCAGCATCCCATTCGAGGGATCTGGCAATGAGCAGTTCTTC. Amino acid sequence: CASIPFEGSGNEQFF.

V and J are TRBV12-3 or TRBV12-4 and TRBJ2-1; possibly TRBD2 for D (6 bases). The V gene lost 2 bases and the J gene lost 9 bases, with 26 bases spanning the gap. This CDR3 region has 18 residues. This chain's CDR3 is CASSLPPAWGGTFGEQFF. In DNA, the CDR3 is TGTGCCAGCAGTTTACCACCAGCTTGGGGAGGTACTTTTGGTGAGCAGTTCTTC.

This chain links TRBV7-9 with TRBJ2-2; tentatively, D is TRBD1 or TRBD2 (5 bases each). The CDR3 is 15 residues long. Germline V gene lookup returns CDR1 SEHNR and CDR2 FQNEAQ (reference sequence). Deletions cut 5 bases from V and 0 bases from J, with 10 bases between. The CDR3 loop is CASSPRGANTGELFF. The CDR3, as DNA: TGTGCCAGCAGCCCTAGAGGGGCGAACACCGGGGAGCTGTTTTTT.

This clonotype was detected only a few times. The rearrangement links TRBV5-6 to TRBJ2-1; D not certain. The CDR3 contains 13 residues. The germline V gene has CDR1 SGHDT and CDR2 YYEEEE. V lost 1 base, J lost 6 bases, and 8 bases lay in between. This CDR3 is CASSLFPGNEQFF. DNA of the CDR3: TGTGCCAGCAGCTTGTTTCCGGGCAATGAGCAGTTCTTC.

On this clonotype: The junction does not match germline at one end; this may be a read error. The rearrangement uses TRBV20-1 and TRBJ2-3; tentative D call: TRBD2 (6 bases). Germline V lookup: CDR1 DFQATT, CDR2 SNEGSKA (reference sequence). The length of the CDR3 is 15 residues. The CDR3 sequence is CCAREPQRGTDTQYF. The CDR3 DNA reads TGCTGTGCTAGAGAACCCCAGCGGGGCACAGATACGCAGTATTTT.

This clonotype was counted only a few times. The CDR3 region has the DNA TGTGCCAGCAGCGCCGGGGACAGGGAGTTAGGAGAGACCCAGTACTTC. It specifies CASSAGDRELGETQYF. The chain uses TRBV9 and TRBJ2-5, with 9 bases matching TRBD1. J gave up 4 bases and V 3 bases, and 10 bases lay outside the gene matches. The CDR3 sequence is 16 residues long. The germline V gene encodes CDR1 SGDLS and CDR2 YYNGEE.

The gene calls are TRBV9 and TRBJ2-7; D may be TRBD1 (5 bases). Trimming pared 3 bases from V and 3 bases from J, leaving 13 bases between. The CDR3 consists of 14 residues. CDR1 is SGDLS, CDR2 YYNGEE, per germline. Written as DNA, the CDR3 is TGTGCCAGCAGCGGCGTCGTAGACAGCTACGAGCAGTACTTC. This codes for CASSGVVDSYEQYF.

This clonotype was found a few times. The V call is TRBV10-1, the J call TRBJ2-1; the D is unclear. CDR1 WNHNN and CDR2 SYGVQD come from the germline V gene (reference sequence). V was clipped by 4 bases and J by 6 bases, with 10 bases between them. The CDR3 has 13 amino acids. The CDR3 protein is CASSVDPPNEQFF. The DNA for the CDR3 is TGCGCCAGCAGTGTGGACCCCCCCAATGAGCAGTTCTTC.

Points on this clonotype: An end of the junction differs from the germline gene, which may be a read error. This rearrangement joins TRBV7-9 to TRBJ2-1; TRBD1 matches 7 bases. The V gene's germline CDR1 is SEHNR and CDR2 FQNEAQ (reference sequence). This CDR3 has 15 residues. For the CDR3, the DNA is TGTGCCAGCAGCGAGGACAGGAGCTCCTACAATGAGCAGTTTTTC. It codes for CASSEDRSSYNEQFF. The variable domain in full, completed from reference TRBV7-9 and TRBJ2-1, reads DTGVSQNPRHKITKRGQNVTFRCDPISEHNRLYWYRQTLGQGPEFLTYFQNEAQLEKSRLLSDRFSAERPKGSFSTLEIQRTEQGDSAMYLCASSEDRSSYNEQFFGPGTRLTVL.

The sample holds a few counts of this clonotype. The chain uses TRBV27 and TRBJ2-7; TRBD2 matches 10 bases. Germline CDR1 MNHEY, CDR2 SMNVEV (reference sequence). The V and J ends lost 8 bases and 6 bases, in that order; junction bases with no gene match: 4. The CDR3 has 12 amino acids. For the CDR3, the DNA is TGTGCCAGCGGGACTAGCGCTATCGAGCAGTACTTC. This encodes CASGTSAIEQYF.